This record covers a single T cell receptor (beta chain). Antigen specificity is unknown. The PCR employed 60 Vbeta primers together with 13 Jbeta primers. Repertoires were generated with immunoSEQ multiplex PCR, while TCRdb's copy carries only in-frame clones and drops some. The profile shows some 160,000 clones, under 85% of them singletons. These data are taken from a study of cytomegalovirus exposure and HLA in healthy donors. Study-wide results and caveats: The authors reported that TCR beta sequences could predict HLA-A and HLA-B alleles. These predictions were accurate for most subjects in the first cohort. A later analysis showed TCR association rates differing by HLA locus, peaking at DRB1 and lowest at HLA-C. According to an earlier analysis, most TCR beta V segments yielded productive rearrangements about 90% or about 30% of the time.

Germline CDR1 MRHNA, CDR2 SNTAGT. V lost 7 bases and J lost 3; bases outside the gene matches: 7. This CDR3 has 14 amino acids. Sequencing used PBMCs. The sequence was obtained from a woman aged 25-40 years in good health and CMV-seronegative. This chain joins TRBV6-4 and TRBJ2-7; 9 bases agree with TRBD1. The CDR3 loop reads CASTNGQGIYEQYF. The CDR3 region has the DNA TGTGCCAGCACCAACGGACAGGGGATCTACGAGCAGTACTTC.